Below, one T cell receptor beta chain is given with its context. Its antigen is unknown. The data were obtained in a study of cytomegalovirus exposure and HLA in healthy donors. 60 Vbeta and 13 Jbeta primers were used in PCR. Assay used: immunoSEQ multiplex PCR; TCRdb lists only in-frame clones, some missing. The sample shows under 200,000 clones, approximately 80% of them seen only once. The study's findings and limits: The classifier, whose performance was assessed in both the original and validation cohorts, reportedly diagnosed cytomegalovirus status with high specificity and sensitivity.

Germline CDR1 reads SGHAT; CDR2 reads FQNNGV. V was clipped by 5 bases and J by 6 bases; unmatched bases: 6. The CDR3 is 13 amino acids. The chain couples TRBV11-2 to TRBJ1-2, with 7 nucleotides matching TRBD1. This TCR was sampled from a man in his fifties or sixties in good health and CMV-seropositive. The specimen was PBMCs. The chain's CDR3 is CASSPQGGHGYTF. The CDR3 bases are TGTGCCAGCAGCCCTCAGGGGGGCCATGGCTACACCTTC. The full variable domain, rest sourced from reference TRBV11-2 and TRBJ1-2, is EAGVAQSPRYKIIEKRQSVAFWCNPISGHATLYWYQQILGQGPKLLIQFQNNGVVDDSQLPKDRFSAERLKGVDSTLKIQPAKLEDSAVYLCASSPQGGHGYTFGSGTRLTVV.